This passage covers 3 T cell receptor beta chains from one sample sequenced in a study of T cell repertoires in cytomegalovirus infection. Their cognate antigens are unknown. TCRdb called the reads again in MiXCR, with one record for every CDR3 protein. The data hold some 500,000 distinct CDR3 sequences, with almost 40% observed a single time. The sample here was cultured PBMCs, taken from culture after CMV antigen stimulation. The receptors derive from a human donor in good health (CMV status not recorded). Some clones in this sample may be carry-over from other donors' samples.

The chain combines TRBV20-1 with TRBJ2-2; D gene unclear. V was pared by 3 bases and J by 5 bases, with 4 bases between. The CDR3 extends over 11 amino acids. From germline, CDR1 is DFQATT and CDR2 SNEGSKA (reference sequence). DNA for the CDR3: TGCAGTGCTAGTAAAACCGGGGAGCTGTTTTTT. Its translation is CSASKTGELFF.

This chain connects TRBV6-1 to TRBJ2-5; 11 bases are shared with TRBD2. CDR3 length equals 15 residues. Germline loops: CDR1 MNHNS, CDR2 SASEGT. J gave up 2 bases and V 8 bases, and 7 bases lay outside the gene matches. CDR3 in DNA: TGTGCCAGCGGGATCGGGACTAGCGGACAAGAGACCCAGTACTTC. Protein product: CASGIGTSGQETQYF.

The chain links TRBV7-9 to TRBJ1-1, with a weak D call TRBD1 (5 bases). Trimming left V 11 bases short and J 0 bases short, with 16 bases between. This CDR3 has 14 amino acids. Per germline, CDR1 SEHNR and CDR2 FQNEAQ (reference sequence). The CDR3 DNA is TGTGCCGCGAGAAGGGGCCTCATGAACACTGAAGCTTTCTTT. This encodes CAARRGLMNTEAFF.